The following is a T cell receptor beta chain sequence with its context. Its matching antigen is unknown. TCR beta cDNA libraries included unique molecular identifiers. TCRdb fed the PCR reads into MiXCR, producing one record per CDR3 protein. The profile shows 750,000 to 950,000 distinct CDR3 sequences, approximately 57% of them singletons. The data are from a study of post-analysis software for immune sequencing data. Looking at the study overall: Some patients lacked subtype; others had relapsing-remitting, secondary progressive or progressive-relapsing disease.

V gave up 7 bases and J gave up 8 bases, with 14 bases separating them. The germline V gene encodes CDR1 SQVTM and CDR2 ANQGSEA. The CDR3 runs to 11 residues. Study results and limitations: Controls showed significantly higher normalized Chao1 diversity than did multiple sclerosis patients. TRBV5-6, TRBV5-1 and TRBV20-1 were among 4 or 5 TRBV segments more frequent in patients than controls.

V gene TRBV29-1 combines with J gene TRBJ1-2; no clear D gene. This sequence was found in a girl between 10 and 17 years old with multiple sclerosis. The sequencing input was blood. Here the CDR3 DNA reads TGCAGCGCCACTAGGACGGAGGGCTACACCTTC. It specifies CSATRTEGYTF.